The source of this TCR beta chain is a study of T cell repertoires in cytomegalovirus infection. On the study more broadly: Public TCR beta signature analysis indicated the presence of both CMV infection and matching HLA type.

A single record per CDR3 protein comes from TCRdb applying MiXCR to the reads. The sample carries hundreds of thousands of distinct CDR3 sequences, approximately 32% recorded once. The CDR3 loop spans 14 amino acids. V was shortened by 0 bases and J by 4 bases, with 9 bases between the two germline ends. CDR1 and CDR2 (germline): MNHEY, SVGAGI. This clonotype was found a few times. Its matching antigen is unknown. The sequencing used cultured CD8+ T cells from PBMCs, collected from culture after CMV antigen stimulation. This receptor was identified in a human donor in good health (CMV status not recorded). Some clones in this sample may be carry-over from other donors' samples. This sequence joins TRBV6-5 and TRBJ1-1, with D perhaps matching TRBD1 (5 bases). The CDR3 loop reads CASSYSGGSTEAFF. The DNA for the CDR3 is TGTGCCAGCAGTTACTCCGGGGGGAGCACTGAAGCTTTCTTT.